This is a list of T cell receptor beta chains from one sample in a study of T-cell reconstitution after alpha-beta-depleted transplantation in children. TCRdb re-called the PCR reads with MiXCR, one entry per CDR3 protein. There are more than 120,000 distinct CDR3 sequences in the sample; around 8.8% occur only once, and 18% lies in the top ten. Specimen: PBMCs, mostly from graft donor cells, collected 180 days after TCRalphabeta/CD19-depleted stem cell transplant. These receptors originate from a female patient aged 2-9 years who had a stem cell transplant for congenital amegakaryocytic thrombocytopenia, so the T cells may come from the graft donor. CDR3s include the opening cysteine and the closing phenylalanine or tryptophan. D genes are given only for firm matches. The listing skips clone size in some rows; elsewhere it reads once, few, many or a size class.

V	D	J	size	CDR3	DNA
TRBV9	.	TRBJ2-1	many	CASSVGVGRGEQFF	TGTGCCAGCAGCGTAGGGGTGGGGCGCGGGGAGCAGTTCTTC
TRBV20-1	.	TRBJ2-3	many	CSASFIDTQYF	TGCAGTGCTAGCTTCATAGATACGCAGTATTTT
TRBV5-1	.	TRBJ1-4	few	CASSLVLGPAANEKLFF	TGCGCCAGCAGCTTGGTGCTGGGGCCAGCGGCTAATGAAAAACTGTTTTTT
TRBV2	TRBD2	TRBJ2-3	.	CASRGEGLTDTQYF	TGTGCCAGCAGGGGGGAGGGCCTCACAGATACGCAGTATTTT
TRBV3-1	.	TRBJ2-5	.	CASSPPPGVQETQYF	TGTGCCAGCAGCCCTCCTCCGGGCGTCCAAGAGACCCAGTACTTC
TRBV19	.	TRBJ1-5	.	CASSTGPKINQPQHF	TGTGCCAGTAGTACCGGACCGAAGATCAATCAGCCCCAGCATTTT
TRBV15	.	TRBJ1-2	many	CATSRDKVQPYGYTF	TGTGCCACCAGCAGAGATAAGGTGCAGCCCTATGGCTACACCTTC
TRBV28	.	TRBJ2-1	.	CASSLSGGFQFF	TGTGCCAGCAGTTTATCCGGGGGCTTTCAGTTCTTC
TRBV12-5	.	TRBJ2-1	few	CASGLWWHPPYNEQFF	TGTGCTAGTGGTTTGTGGTGGCACCCTCCCTACAATGAGCAGTTCTTC
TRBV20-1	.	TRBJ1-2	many	CSPWRPNYGYTF	TGCAGCCCTTGGAGGCCTAACTATGGCTACACCTTC
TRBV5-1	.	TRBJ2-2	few	CASSRDGPNTGELFF	TGCGCCAGCAGCAGGGACGGACCAAACACCGGGGAGCTGTTTTTT
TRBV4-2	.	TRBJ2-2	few	CASSPGVRTGRNTGELFF	TGTGCCAGCAGCCCGGGGGTCCGGACAGGACGAAACACCGGGGAGCTGTTTTTT
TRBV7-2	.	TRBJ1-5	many	CASSLVSGLGQPQHF	TGTGCCAGCAGCTTAGTATCTGGGCTCGGTCAGCCCCAGCATTTT
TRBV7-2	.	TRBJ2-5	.	CASSLDGGYQETQYF	TGTGCCAGCAGCTTAGACGGCGGATACCAAGAGACCCAGTACTTC
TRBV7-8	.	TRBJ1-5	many	CASSLGSGVQPQHF	TGTGCCAGCAGCTTAGGCTCAGGGGTTCAGCCCCAGCATTTT
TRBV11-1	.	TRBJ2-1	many	CASSSEGGYEQFF	TGTGCCAGCAGCTCCGAGGGGGGTTATGAGCAGTTCTTC
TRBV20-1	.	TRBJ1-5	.	CSAGVRNQPQHF	TGCAGTGCTGGAGTGCGCAATCAGCCCCAGCATTTT
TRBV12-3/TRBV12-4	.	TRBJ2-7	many	CASSPGEDSASYEQYF	TGTGCCAGCAGTCCGGGGGAGGACAGCGCCTCCTACGAGCAGTACTTC
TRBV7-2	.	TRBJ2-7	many	CASSFGQGNEQYF	TGTGCCAGCAGCTTTGGGCAGGGGAACGAGCAGTACTTC
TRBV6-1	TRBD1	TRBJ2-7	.	CASSETGQFGYEQYF	TGTGCCAGCAGTGAAACGGGACAGTTCGGATACGAGCAGTACTTC
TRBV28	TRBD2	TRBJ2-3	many	CASSVLAGATDTQYF	TGTGCCAGCAGTGTATTAGCGGGAGCCACAGATACGCAGTATTTT
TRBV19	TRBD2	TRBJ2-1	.	CATRSGLRYNEQFF	TGTGCCACCCGCTCGGGACTAAGATACAATGAGCAGTTCTTC
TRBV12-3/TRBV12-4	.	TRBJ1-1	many	CASSEHLTDTEAFF	TGTGCCAGCAGTGAACATCTTACGGACACTGAAGCTTTCTTT
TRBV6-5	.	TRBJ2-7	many	CASASDSYEQYF	TGTGCCAGCGCCTCGGACAGCTACGAGCAGTACTTC
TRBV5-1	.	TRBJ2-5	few	CASSLGWHQETQYF	TGCGCCAGCAGCTTGGGCTGGCACCAAGAGACCCAGTACTTC
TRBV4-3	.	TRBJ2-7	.	CASSQQPSYEQYF	TGCGCCAGCAGCCAACAGCCAAGCTACGAGCAGTACTTC
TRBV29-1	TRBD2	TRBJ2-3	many	CSVEDLAGGSSTDTQYF	TGCAGCGTTGAAGATCTAGCGGGAGGGTCTAGCACAGATACGCAGTATTTT
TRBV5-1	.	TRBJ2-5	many	CASSLEAGRVQETQYF	TGCGCCAGCAGCTTGGAGGCGGGACGGGTCCAAGAGACCCAGTACTTC
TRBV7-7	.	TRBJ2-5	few	CASSADRQETQYF	TGTGCCAGCAGCGCAGACCGACAAGAGACCCAGTACTTC
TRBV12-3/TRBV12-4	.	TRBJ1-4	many	CASSPREKLFF	TGTGCCAGCAGCCCTCGTGAAAAACTGTTTTTT
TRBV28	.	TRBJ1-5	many	CASSRPTGFGQPQHF	TGTGCCAGCAGCCGACCGACCGGGTTCGGTCAGCCCCAGCATTTT
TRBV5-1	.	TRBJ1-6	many	CASSQAENSPLHF	TGCGCCAGCAGCCAGGCAGAGAATTCACCCCTCCACTTT